This T cell receptor (beta chain) derives from a study of T cell responses to AZD1222 COVID-19 vaccine. Deletions cut 5 bases from V and 0 bases from J, with 16 bases between. Germline V gene data show CDR1 as MNHEY and CDR2 as SMNVEV (reference sequence). The CDR3 is 16 residues long. The repertoire was sequenced with immunoSEQ multiplex PCR; TCRdb's copy has only in-frame clones and lacks some. This table has 180,000 or so clones, 90% to 95% appearing once. Study findings and constraints: Increases in Spike-specific TCR breadth and depth were seen after two AZD1222 doses.

Worth noting for this clone: Its target is not known.

The V gene is TRBV27, the J gene TRBJ1-1; possible D gene TRBD1, 5 bases. This sequence was found in an adult who received the AZD1222 COVID-19 vaccine. The source was peripheral blood, collected 28 days after the second AZD1222 dose. The CDR3 nucleotides are TGTGCCAGCAGTCCACCAGGGTTTAGACTGAACACTGAAGCTTTCTTT. It encodes CASSPPGFRLNTEAFF.